Each of the 20 T cell receptor beta chains below was sequenced from the same sample in a study of cytomegalovirus exposure and HLA in healthy donors. PCR employed 60 Vbeta and 13 Jbeta primers. The protocol was immunoSEQ multiplex PCR, while the TCRdb copy is restricted to in-frame clones and leaves out a portion. Of around 59,000 clones detected, around 80% appear once; the ten largest clones hold around 4.2%. Sequenced: PBMCs. The receptor source for this set is a woman between 40 and 55 years old in good health and CMV-seronegative.

The genes are TRBV27 and TRBJ2-5, with 9 nucleotides matching TRBD2. V gave up 5 bases and J gave up 0 bases; unmatched junction bases: 10. The CDR3 has 17 residues. Germline V lookup: CDR1 MNHEY, CDR2 SMNVEV (reference sequence). This chain's CDR3 is CASSLTSGGRYQETQYF. The CDR3 bases are TGTGCCAGCAGTCTGACTAGCGGAGGGAGGTACCAAGAGACCCAGTACTTC.

The chain links TRBV6-5 to TRBJ1-2; no firm D call. Deletions cut 0 bases from V and 6 bases from J, with 11 bases between. Germline CDR1 is MNHEY and CDR2 is SVGAGI. CDR3 length equals 14 residues. The CDR3 bases are TGTGCCAGCAGTTACTCCCGGGAGGTGGATGGCTACACCTTC. It translates to CASSYSREVDGYTF.

This sequence joins TRBV28 and TRBJ2-7; 9 nucleotides agree with TRBD2. There are 14 residues in the CDR3. Germline loops: CDR1 MDHEN, CDR2 SYDVKM. With V trimmed by 7 bases and J by 4 bases, 8 bases remained unmatched. The CDR3 reads CASTSHSGSYEQYF. In DNA, the CDR3 is TGTGCCAGCACCTCTCATAGCGGGAGTTACGAGCAGTACTTC.

The chain couples TRBV7-4 to TRBJ2-2, with 11 bases identical to TRBD2. The germline V gene has CDR1 SGHVT and CDR2 SQSDAQ. With 5 bases clipped from V and 0 bases from J, the junction kept 11 bases outside the gene matches. The CDR3 totals 19 residues. The CDR3 DNA sequence: TGTGCCAGCAGCCCCCTAGCGGGAGGCTGCCTTCCGAACACCGGGGAGCTGTTTTTT. Protein: CASSPLAGGCLPNTGELFF.

The J gene is TRBJ1-1, the V gene TRBV9; the D gene is possibly TRBD1 (6 bases). Germline V gene lookup returns CDR1 SGDLS and CDR2 YYNGEE. V shed 2 bases and J shed 0 bases, with 14 bases lying between them. CDR3 length: 16 residues. CDR3 sequence reads: CASSVRGSFLNTEAFF. Here the CDR3 DNA reads TGTGCCAGCAGCGTTAGGGGGAGCTTCTTGAACACTGAAGCTTTCTTT.

The V gene is TRBV2, the J gene TRBJ2-1; a possible D gene is TRBD1 (5 bases). Germline CDR1 and CDR2: SNHLY and FYNNEI. The CDR3 sequence is 14 residues long. V shed 4 bases and J shed 3 bases, with 10 bases lying between them. The CDR3 reads CASSVGAIYNEQFF. The CDR3 bases are TGTGCCAGCAGTGTTGGGGCAATCTACAATGAGCAGTTCTTC.

This chain links TRBV6-1 with TRBJ2-5; 9 bases match TRBD1. The DNA end lines up better with TRBJ2-7; the J call may be wrong. The length of the CDR3 is 14 residues. Germline V gives CDR1 MNHNS, CDR2 SASEGT. CDR3 sequence: CASSERTGVYEQYF. The CDR3 coding sequence is TGTGCCAGCAGTGAACGGACAGGGGTTTACGAGCAGTACTTC.

The genes are TRBV20-1 and TRBJ2-7; D ambiguous. Germline V gene sequence: CDR1 DFQATT, CDR2 SNEGSKA (reference sequence). V lost 3 bases and J lost 2, with 5 bases in between. CDR3 length equals 11 residues. CDR3 sequence reads: CSARQAYEQYF. DNA for the CDR3: TGCAGTGCTAGGCAGGCCTACGAGCAGTACTTC.

The chain has TRBV6-1 and TRBJ1-3; D gene ambiguous. Germline lookup yields CDR1 MNHNS and CDR2 SASEGT. The CDR3 runs 14 residues. V was shortened by 4 bases and J by 0 bases, with 7 bases between the two germline ends. The CDR3 loop reads CASSGGSSGNTIYF. The CDR3 DNA sequence: TGTGCCAGCAGTGGAGGAAGCTCTGGAAACACCATATATTTT.

This clone was seen more than once but under ten times. This chain connects TRBV18 to TRBJ2-7; 7 bases fit TRBD2. CDR1 is KGHSH, CDR2 LQKENI, per germline. There are 20 residues in the CDR3. V shed 2 bases and J 6 bases; nucleotides not matched to a gene: 25. The CDR3 region has the DNA TGTGCCAGCTCACCAGACGGACTAAGCGGGACCCTCGTGGGAGCCTTCGAGCAGTACTTC. Translating it yields CASSPDGLSGTLVGAFEQYF.

This clone has a handful of counts. The chain combines TRBV10-1 with TRBJ1-1, with 8 bases aligning to TRBD1. Trimming took 7 bases from V and 0 from J; bases not matched to a gene: 7. There are 15 residues in the CDR3. Germline V CDR1 and CDR2: WNHNN, SYGVQD (reference sequence). The CDR3 spells CASTIRTGLNTEAFF. The CDR3 DNA follows: TGCGCCAGCACTATAAGGACAGGGTTGAACACTGAAGCTTTCTTT.

This clone was recorded a few times. CDR3 coding DNA: TGTGCCAGCAATTTCAACAGGGGTGGGACCGGGGAGCTGTTTTTT. It yields the protein CASNFNRGGTGELFF. The V call is TRBV6-6, the J call TRBJ2-2; 7 positions match TRBD1. CDR1 and CDR2 (germline): MNHNY, SVGAGI (reference sequence). This CDR3 is 15 amino acids long. Unmatched junction bases numbered 10, after V lost 7 bases and J lost 5 bases.

The chain recombines TRBV6-1 with TRBJ1-4, with TRBD1 identical over 7 bases. This CDR3 is built from 14 residues. From germline, CDR1 is MNHNS and CDR2 SASEGT. The junction had 4 bases not matched to a gene; V was cut back by 6 bases and J by 3 bases. The CDR3 loop is CASRRQGSNEKLFF. For the CDR3, the DNA is TGTGCCAGCAGACGACAGGGTTCTAATGAAAAACTGTTTTTT.

This chain uses TRBV6-4 with TRBJ2-7; D gene unclear. Looked up from germline, CDR1 is MRHNA and CDR2 is SNTAGT. Trimming cost V 0 bases and J 0 bases, with 9 bases left between them. The CDR3 contains 15 residues. CDR3 region: CASSDSGAYSYEQYF. The CDR3 region has the DNA TGTGCCAGCAGTGACTCAGGAGCCTACTCCTACGAGCAGTACTTC.

The CDR3 reads CASSRASGSTDTQYF. CDR3 DNA sequence: TGTGCCAGCAGTCGGGCTAGCGGTAGCACAGATACGCAGTATTTT. This rearrangement joins TRBV2 to TRBJ2-3; the match to TRBD2 covers 7 bases. After removal of 5 bases from V and 0 bases from J, the junction contained 5 bases not matched to a gene. This CDR3 has 15 amino acids. The germline gives CDR1 SNHLY, CDR2 FYNNEI.

The J gene is TRBJ1-1, the V gene TRBV10-3; D might be TRBD1 (6 bases). Germline CDR1 is ENHRY and CDR2 is SYGVKD. This CDR3 contains 13 residues. Deletions cut 4 bases from V and 4 bases from J, with 10 bases between. The DNA for the CDR3 is TGTGCCATCAGTGGCGAAGGGGGCACTGAAGCTTTCTTT. Its protein is CAISGEGGTEAFF.

The chain combines TRBV6-9 with TRBJ2-1, with unresolved D. V was cut by 2 bases and J by 1 base, with 12 bases left in between. Germline V lookup: CDR1 MNHGY, CDR2 SVAAGI. The CDR3 runs 16 residues. The CDR3 DNA reads as TGTGCCAGCAGTTATAGGAGAAGTGAGTCCTACAATGAGCAGTTCTTC. It specifies CASSYRRSESYNEQFF.

The chain uses TRBV15 and TRBJ2-7; D possibly corresponds to TRBD2 (5 bases). CDR1 LNHNV and CDR2 YYDKDF come from the germline V gene (reference sequence). Trimming pared 1 base from V and 0 bases from J, leaving 16 bases between. This CDR3 spans 17 amino acids. The CDR3 sequence: CATSRVEVQGSSYEQYF. The CDR3 DNA sequence: TGTGCCACCAGCAGAGTGGAGGTCCAAGGGAGCTCCTACGAGCAGTACTTC.

In its sample, this clone was seen once. The chain recombines TRBV28 with TRBJ2-6; 7 bases line up with TRBD2. Per the germline V gene, CDR1 is MDHEN and CDR2 is SYDVKM. The CDR3 runs 17 residues. With V trimmed by 5 bases and J by 0 bases, 7 bases remained unmatched. The CDR3 reads CASSGREKASGANVLTF. In DNA form, the CDR3 reads TGTGCCAGCAGTGGGCGGGAGAAGGCCTCTGGGGCCAACGTCCTGACTTTC. Filled out from reference TRBV28 and TRBJ2-6, the complete variable domain reads DVKVTQSSRYLVKRTGEKVFLECVQDMDHENMFWYRQDPGLGLRLIYFSYDVKMKEKGDIPEGYSVSREKKERFSLILESASTNQTSMYLCASSGREKASGANVLTFGAGSRLTVL.

The chain links TRBV7-9 to TRBJ1-4; D perhaps matches TRBD1 (6 bases). Trimming removed 2 bases at V and 4 bases at J, with 8 bases between. From germline, CDR1 is SEHNR and CDR2 FQNEAQ (reference sequence). CDR3 size: 14 residues. As DNA, the CDR3 is TGTGCCAGCAGCTTACAGGGGAATAATGAAAAACTGTTTTTT. Amino acids: CASSLQGNNEKLFF.